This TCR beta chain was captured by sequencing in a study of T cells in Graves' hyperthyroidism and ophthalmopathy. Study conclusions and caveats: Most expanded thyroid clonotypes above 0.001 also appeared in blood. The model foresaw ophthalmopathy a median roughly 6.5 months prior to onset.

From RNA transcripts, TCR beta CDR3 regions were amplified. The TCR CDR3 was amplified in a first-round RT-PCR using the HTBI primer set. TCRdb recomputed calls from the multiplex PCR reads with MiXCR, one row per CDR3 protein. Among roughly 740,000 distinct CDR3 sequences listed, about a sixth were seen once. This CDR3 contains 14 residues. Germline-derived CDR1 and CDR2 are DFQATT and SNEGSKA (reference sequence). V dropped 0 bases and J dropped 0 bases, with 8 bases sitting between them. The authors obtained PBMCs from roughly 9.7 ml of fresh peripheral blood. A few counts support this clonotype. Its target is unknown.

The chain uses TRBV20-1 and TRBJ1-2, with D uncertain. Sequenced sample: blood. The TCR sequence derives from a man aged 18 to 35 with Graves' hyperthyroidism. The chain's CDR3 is CSARDYNTNYGYTF. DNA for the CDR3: TGCAGTGCTAGAGATTACAACACTAACTATGGCTACACCTTC.